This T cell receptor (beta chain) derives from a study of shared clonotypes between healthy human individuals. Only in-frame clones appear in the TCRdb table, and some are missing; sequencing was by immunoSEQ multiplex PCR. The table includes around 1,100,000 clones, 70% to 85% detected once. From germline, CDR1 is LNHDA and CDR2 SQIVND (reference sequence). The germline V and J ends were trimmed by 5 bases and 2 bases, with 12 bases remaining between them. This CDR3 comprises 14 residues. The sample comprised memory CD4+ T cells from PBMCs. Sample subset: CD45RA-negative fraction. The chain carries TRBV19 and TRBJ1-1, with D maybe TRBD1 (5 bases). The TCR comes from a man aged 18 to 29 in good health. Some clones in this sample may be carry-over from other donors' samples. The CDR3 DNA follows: TGTGCCAGTAGTGCCACAGGAATCAACACTGAAGCTTTCTTT. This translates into CASSATGINTEAFF. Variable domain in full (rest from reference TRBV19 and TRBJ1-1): DGGITQSPKYLFRKEGQNVTLSCEQNLNHDAMYWYRQDPGQGLRLIYYSQIVNDFQKGDIAEGYSVSREKKESFPLTVTSAQKNPTAFYLCASSATGINTEAFFGQGTRLTVV.